This TCR beta chain was sequenced for a study of spatial heterogeneity in lung cancer. Looking at the study overall: There were, on average, more than 9.5 raw-read appearances for each unique TCR and UMI combination. Study results and caveats: The appearance of ubiquitous expanded tumor TCRs in blood was greater at resection than follow-up.

Time point reported: sample taken at primary tumor resection. Unsorted tumor, nontumor lung tissue or cryopreserved PBMC supplied the whole RNA. Samples came from approximately 65 TRACERx patients with untreated early-stage lung cancer. Germline CDR1 is MNHNY and CDR2 is SVGAGI (reference sequence). The CDR3 contains 13 residues. Trimming took 2 bases from V and 8 from J, leaving 12 bases between them. This clonotype occurred a few times. Its antigen is still unknown. Via MiXCR, TCRdb re-called the 5' RACE reads, giving one row per CDR3 protein. The top ten clones hold 42% of a sample with some 50,000 distinct CDR3 sequences, over 9.5% of them seen once.

The chain joins TRBV6-6 to TRBJ1-2; D call uncertain. The sequence came from a female donor with early-stage non-small cell lung cancer. Specimen: PBMCs, collected at surgery. This chain's CDR3 is CASSYLSVGGYTF. CDR3 DNA sequence: TGTGCCAGCAGTTACCTGAGTGTTGGAGGCTACACCTTC.